The present T cell receptor beta chain was sequenced within a study of vaccination effects on CD4 cells after COVID-19. Prior to sequencing, the ViraFEST assay stimulated PBMC with viral peptide pools, which expanded the antigen-specific CD4+ T cells. Having been cultured for ten to eleven days, the cells underwent CD4+ T cell isolation. In the vaccine recipients, nucleocapsid antibodies were negative and there was no prior SARS-CoV-2 infection. Every well housed around 2.1 million PBMC, which grew in culture alongside around 10 IU/ml IL-2 and 10 ug/ml peptides. Concerning this clone: Its antigen remains unknown.

Generated by immunoSEQ multiplex PCR, the TCRdb table keeps only in-frame clones and is missing some. The repertoire consists of 35,000 to 50,000 clones, with under 70% occurring once and the leading ten covering roughly 25%. The CDR3 length is 19 residues. Germline loops: CDR1 MDHEN, CDR2 SYDVKM. V dropped 2 bases and J dropped 5 bases, with 27 bases sitting between them. Whole-study findings and limits: Clones of infection and vaccine origin contracted markedly late after vaccination. Researchers report that only 1 of 255 vaccine-induced clones in healthy vaccinees cross-reacted with common cold coronaviruses.

The TCR sequence derives from a human donor who received a COVID-19 vaccine. The sequences come from CD4+ T cells from PBMCs cultured with HCoV-OC43 spike peptides, collected before COVID-19 vaccination. Subset defined: HCoV-OC43 spike overlapping peptide pool stimulation. This rearrangement joins TRBV28 to TRBJ1-2; D uncertain. In nucleotides, the CDR3 is TGTGCCAGCAGTTTAATTGGCAGAGGCCCAGAAACCCGTCCGTATGGCTACACCTTC. Encoded protein: CASSLIGRGPETRPYGYTF.